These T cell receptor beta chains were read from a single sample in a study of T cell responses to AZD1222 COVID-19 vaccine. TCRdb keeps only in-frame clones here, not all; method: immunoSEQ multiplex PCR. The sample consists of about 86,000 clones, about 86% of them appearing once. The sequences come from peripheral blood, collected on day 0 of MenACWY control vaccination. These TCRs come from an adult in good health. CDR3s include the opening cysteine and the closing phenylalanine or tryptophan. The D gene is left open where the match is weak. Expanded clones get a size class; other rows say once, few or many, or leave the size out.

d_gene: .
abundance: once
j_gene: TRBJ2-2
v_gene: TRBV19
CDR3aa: CASSMLGTGELFF
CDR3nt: TGTGCCAGTAGTATGTTGGGCACCGGGGAGCTGTTTTTT

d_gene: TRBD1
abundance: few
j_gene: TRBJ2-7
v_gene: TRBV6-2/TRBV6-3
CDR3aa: CASSNPSGQGWYEQYF
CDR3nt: TGTGCCAGCAGTAACCCGTCCGGACAGGGATGGTACGAGCAGTACTTC

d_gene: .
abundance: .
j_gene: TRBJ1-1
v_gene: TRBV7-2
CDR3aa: CASSKIRGGSTEAFF
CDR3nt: TGTGCCAGCAGTAAAATCAGGGGAGGTAGCACTGAAGCTTTCTTT

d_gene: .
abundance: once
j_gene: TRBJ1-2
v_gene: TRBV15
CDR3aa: CATSRRGEGDGYTF
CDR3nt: TGTGCCACCAGCAGAAGAGGGGAAGGAGATGGCTACACCTTC

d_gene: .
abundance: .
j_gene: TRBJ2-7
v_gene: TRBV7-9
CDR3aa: CASSLVSSTGEQYF
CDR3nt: TGTGCCAGCAGCTTAGTTTCTAGCACGGGCGAGCAGTACTTC

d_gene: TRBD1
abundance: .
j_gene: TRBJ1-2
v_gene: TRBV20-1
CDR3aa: CSASVGDRDANYGYTF
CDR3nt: TGCAGTGCTAGTGTAGGGGACAGAGACGCTAACTATGGCTACACCTTC

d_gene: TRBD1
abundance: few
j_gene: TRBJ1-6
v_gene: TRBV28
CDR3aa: CASRPLFRQGNSPLHF
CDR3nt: TGTGCCAGCAGGCCCTTATTTAGACAGGGAAATTCACCCCTCCACTTT

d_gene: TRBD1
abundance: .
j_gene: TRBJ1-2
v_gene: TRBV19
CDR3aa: CASSMRSRQGPHGYTF
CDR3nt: TGTGCCAGTAGTATGAGATCCCGACAGGGCCCCCATGGCTACACCTTC

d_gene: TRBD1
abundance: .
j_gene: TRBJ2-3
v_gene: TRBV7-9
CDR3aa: CASSSRTGGTDTQYF
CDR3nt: TGTGCCAGCAGTTCCCGAACAGGGGGCACAGATACGCAGTATTTT

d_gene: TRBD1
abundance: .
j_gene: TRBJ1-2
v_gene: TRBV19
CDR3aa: CASSNLYRDRGHGYTF
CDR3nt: TGTGCCAGTAGTAACCTTTACCGGGACAGGGGCCATGGCTACACCTTC

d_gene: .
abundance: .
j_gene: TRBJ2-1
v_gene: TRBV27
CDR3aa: CASSWRGGGGSYNEQFF
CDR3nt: TGTGCCAGCAGTTGGCGGGGTGGTGGTGGCTCCTACAATGAGCAGTTCTTC

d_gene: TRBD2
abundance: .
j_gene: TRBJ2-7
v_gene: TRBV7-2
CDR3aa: CASSFYLAGGLGEQYF
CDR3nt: TGTGCCAGCAGCTTTTACCTCGCGGGGGGGCTGGGCGAGCAGTACTTC

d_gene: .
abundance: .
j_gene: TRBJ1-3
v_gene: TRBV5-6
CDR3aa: CASSLDRVSSGNTIYF
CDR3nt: TGTGCCAGCAGCTTGGACCGAGTCAGCTCTGGAAACACCATATATTTT

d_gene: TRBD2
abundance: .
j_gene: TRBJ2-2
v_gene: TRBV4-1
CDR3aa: CASSQGLAPLELFF
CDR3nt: TGCGCCAGCAGCCAAGGACTAGCCCCCCTGGAGCTGTTTTTT

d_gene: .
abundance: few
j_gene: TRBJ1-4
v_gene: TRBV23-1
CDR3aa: CASSPPLAGNGATNEKLFF
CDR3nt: TGCGCCAGCAGTCCGCCATTAGCGGGGAACGGTGCAACTAATGAAAAACTGTTTTTT

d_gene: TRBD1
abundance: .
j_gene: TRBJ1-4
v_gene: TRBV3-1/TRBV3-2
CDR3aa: CASSQDRGLEKLFF
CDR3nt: TGTGCCAGCAGCCAAGACAGGGGGCTTGAAAAACTGTTTTTT